This T cell receptor beta chain stems from a study of T-cell memory formation after mild COVID-19. Broader study findings: Among clones peaking at day 37 in the second wave, SARS-CoV-2 specificity remained unconfirmed. Clones which contracted sat mainly in CM and EM if CD4+, and in EMRA if CD8+.

The V and J ends lost 5 bases and 12 bases, in that order; junction bases with no gene match: 14. CDR1 KGHDR and CDR2 SFDVKD come from the germline V gene. The CDR3 runs to 15 residues. Using constant-segment primers, 5'RACE produced TCR alpha and TCR beta cDNA libraries carrying sample barcodes and UMIs. TCRdb reanalysed the 5' RACE reads using MiXCR and keeps one entry per CDR3 protein. The sample gives about 560,000 distinct CDR3 sequences, around a sixth of which show up once; roughly 8% is in the top ten. The table lists this clonotype with a few counts. Its antigen is unidentified. This receptor was obtained from an adult woman who had mild COVID-19 (a few samples of this study predate the infection). Cell type and time point are not known. The chain couples TRBV24-1 to TRBJ2-1, with 8 bases that match TRBD2. The specimen was PBMCs or a T cell subset sorted from them (not recorded which). CDR3 sequence: CATSGGIAGTSVQFF. CDR3 nucleotides: TGTGCCACCAGTGGAGGGATAGCGGGGACCTCTGTGCAGTTCTTC.